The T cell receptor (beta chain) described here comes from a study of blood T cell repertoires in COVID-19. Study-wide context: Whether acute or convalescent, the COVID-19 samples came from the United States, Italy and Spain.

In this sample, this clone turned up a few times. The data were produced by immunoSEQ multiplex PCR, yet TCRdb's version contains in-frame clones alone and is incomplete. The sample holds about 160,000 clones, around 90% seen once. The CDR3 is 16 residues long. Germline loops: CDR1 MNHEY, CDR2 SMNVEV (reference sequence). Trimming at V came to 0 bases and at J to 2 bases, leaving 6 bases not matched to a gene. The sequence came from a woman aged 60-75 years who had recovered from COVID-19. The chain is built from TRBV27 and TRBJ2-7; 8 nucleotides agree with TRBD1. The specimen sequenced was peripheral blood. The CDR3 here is CASSLSSGGSPYEQYF. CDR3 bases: TGTGCCAGCAGTTTATCGTCAGGGGGCTCACCCTACGAGCAGTACTTC.